The 28 T cell receptor beta chains in this list originate from one sample, sequenced in a study of control samples from healthy donors and cancer patients. TCRdb keeps only in-frame clones here, not all; method: immunoSEQ multiplex PCR. The sample yields about 120,000 clones, around 90% seen once. Sequencing was done on a sample of blood. Receptor source: a man aged 35 to 55 in good health.

V gene TRBV10-3 combines with J gene TRBJ2-1; the D call may be TRBD1 or TRBD2 (5 bases each). This CDR3 contains 12 residues. Trimming removed 6 bases at V and 3 bases at J, with 6 bases between. The germline V gene has CDR1 ENHRY and CDR2 SYGVKD. The CDR3 loop is CAIRGVYNEQFF. CDR3 in DNA: TGTGCCATCAGGGGGGTCTACAATGAGCAGTTCTTC.

This clone occurred once. This sequence joins TRBV5-6 and TRBJ1-2; D gene ambiguous. Trimming took 0 bases from V and 7 from J, leaving 13 bases between them. Germline assignment: CDR1 SGHDT and CDR2 YYEEEE. The CDR3 is made up of 14 amino acids. This chain's CDR3 is CASSLDVAAAGYTF. The DNA for the CDR3 is TGTGCCAGCAGCTTGGATGTGGCGGCGGCTGGCTACACCTTC.

This clone came up once. The J gene is TRBJ2-2, the V gene TRBV5-1; 7 bases map to TRBD1. The V gene end was trimmed by 6 bases and the J gene end by 0 bases; junction bases not matched to a gene: 2. The CDR3 loop spans 14 amino acids. Germline V gives CDR1 SGHRS, CDR2 YFSETQ. The CDR3 loop reads CASKDRANTGELFF. The CDR3 DNA reads as TGCGCCAGCAAAGACAGGGCGAACACCGGGGAGCTGTTTTTT.

The chain uses TRBV3-1 (or the pseudogene TRBV3-2) and TRBJ1-1; D unclear. The CDR3 extends over 16 amino acids. CDR1 LGHDT and CDR2 YNNKEL come from the germline V gene (reference sequence). V was clipped by 4 bases and J by 0 bases, with 15 bases between them. The CDR3 region is CASSPRMVALNTEAFF. The CDR3 nucleotides read TGTGCCAGCAGCCCCCGGATGGTTGCTCTGAACACTGAAGCTTTCTTT.

Only one count was recorded for this clone. This chain joins TRBV13 and TRBJ1-6; the D gene is possibly TRBD1 (6 bases). The CDR3 has 16 residues. The V end lost 5 bases, the J end lost 8 bases, and 19 bases lay between the germline ends. Germline V CDR1 and CDR2: PRHDT, FYEKMQ (reference sequence). This CDR3 reads CASSQGIGQIHSPLHF. In nucleotides, the CDR3 is TGTGCCAGCAGCCAAGGAATAGGACAGATTCATTCACCCCTCCACTTT.

The V gene is TRBV5-1, the J gene TRBJ2-2, with no clear D. CDR3 size: 15 residues. Between the trimmed V and J ends, which lost 4 bases and 7 bases, there was a span of 17 bases. Per germline, CDR1 SGHRS and CDR2 YFSETQ. This CDR3 reads CASSEFGISGGELFF. CDR3 nucleotides: TGCGCCAGCAGCGAGTTTGGCATAAGTGGCGGGGAGCTGTTTTTT.

V usage is TRBV11-2 and J usage is TRBJ1-6, with D unresolved. The ends were cut back, 5 bases at V and 12 bases at J, with 17 bases in the middle. This CDR3 contains 14 residues. The germline V gene has CDR1 SGHAT and CDR2 FQNNGV. CDR3 coding DNA: TGTGCCAGCAGCCTCTGGACCCGAAGCGGACCCCTCCACTTT. The encoded protein is CASSLWTRSGPLHF. Drawing the rest from reference TRBV11-2 and TRBJ1-6, the complete variable domain is EAGVAQSPRYKIIEKRQSVAFWCNPISGHATLYWYQQILGQGPKLLIQFQNNGVVDDSQLPKDRFSAERLKGVDSTLKIQPAKLEDSAVYLCASSLWTRSGPLHFGNGTRLTVT.

Written as DNA, the CDR3 is TGTGCCAGCAGCTTAGTAGGGGGCAGCGGTCAGCCCCAGCATTTT. This gives the protein CASSLVGGSGQPQHF. The gene calls are TRBV7-2 and TRBJ1-5; 7 nucleotides align to TRBD1. Per germline, CDR1 SGHTA and CDR2 FQGNSA. The CDR3 length is 15 residues. The J segment lost 6 bases and the V segment lost 1 base, leaving 6 bases of the junction unmatched.

J is TRBJ2-1 and V is TRBV19, with a weak D call TRBD2 (6 bases). Per the germline V gene, CDR1 is LNHDA and CDR2 is SQIVND (reference sequence). Deletions cut 1 base from V and 7 bases from J, with 8 bases between. The CDR3 has 13 amino acids. Written as DNA, the CDR3 is TGTGCCAGTAGTATAGTTGGGACTAATGAGCAGTTCTTC. It translates to CASSIVGTNEQFF. Looking up the rest from reference TRBV19 and TRBJ2-1 gives the full variable domain: DGGITQSPKYLFRKEGQNVTLSCEQNLNHDAMYWYRQDPGQGLRLIYYSQIVNDFQKGDIAEGYSVSREKKESFPLTVTSAQKNPTAFYLCASSIVGTNEQFFGPGTRLTVL.

This chain uses TRBV6-5 with TRBJ1-5; D perhaps matches TRBD1 (5 bases). Deletions cut 7 bases from V and 2 bases from J, with 12 bases between. CDR1 MNHEY and CDR2 SVGAGI come from the germline V gene. The CDR3 covers 14 residues. The CDR3 DNA follows: TGTGCCAGCAAGGCGGGGGGGGGCAATCAGCCCCAGCATTTT. Translation gives CASKAGGGNQPQHF.

V is TRBV2 and J is TRBJ1-2, with 8 bases matching TRBD1. The germline V gene encodes CDR1 SNHLY and CDR2 FYNNEI. V dropped 6 bases and J dropped 7; count of bases not matched to a gene: 4. The CDR3 runs to 12 residues. The CDR3 loop is CASRGQGPGYTF. The CDR3 bases are TGTGCCAGCAGAGGACAGGGCCCTGGCTACACCTTC.

The sample holds one count of this clone. This sequence joins TRBV4-1 and TRBJ1-6, with D hard to call. Germline CDR1 and CDR2: MGHRA and YSYEKL. This CDR3 contains 16 residues. V lost 4 bases, J lost 9 bases, and 19 bases lay in between. CDR3 nucleotide sequence: TGCGCCAGCAGCCCCCTCGTGAACTCTAAGTCTTCACCCCTCCACTTT. Its protein product is CASSPLVNSKSSPLHF.

The chain is built from TRBV5-6 and TRBJ2-2; the D gene is possibly TRBD2 (5 bases). Trimming stripped 4 bases from V and 3 bases from J, with 7 bases between. CDR1 SGHDT and CDR2 YYEEEE come from the germline V gene. The CDR3 contains 13 residues. This CDR3 is CASSPGDTGELFF. The CDR3, as DNA: TGTGCCAGCAGCCCCGGGGACACCGGGGAGCTGTTTTTT.

The table lists this clone with a count of one. The rearrangement joins TRBV5-1 to TRBJ1-2; TRBD1 matches at 7 bases. This CDR3 comprises 15 residues. J lost 6 bases, V lost 0 bases, and 8 bases had no gene match. Per the germline V gene, CDR1 is SGHRS and CDR2 is YFSETQ. CDR3: CASSLVAGGKNGYTF. CDR3 nucleotides: TGCGCCAGCAGCTTGGTTGCAGGGGGGAAGAATGGCTACACCTTC.

The J gene is TRBJ1-2, the V gene TRBV4-2, with D possibly being TRBD1 (5 bases). Between the trimmed V and J ends, which lost 3 bases and 0 bases, there was a span of 20 bases. This CDR3 contains 18 residues. Germline CDR1 reads LGHNA; CDR2 reads YNFKEQ. This CDR3 is CASSHIGTDPLANYGYTF. In nucleotides, the CDR3 is TGTGCCAGCAGCCACATCGGGACGGACCCCTTAGCTAACTATGGCTACACCTTC.

The chain joins TRBV27 to TRBJ2-1; 8 bases map to TRBD2. Germline-derived CDR1 and CDR2 are MNHEY and SMNVEV (reference sequence). The CDR3 has 15 amino acids. V lost 6 bases, J lost 3 bases, and 7 bases stayed unmatched. CDR3 bases: TGTGCCAGCAGGCTGGGTAGCGGGGACTACAATGAGCAGTTCTTC. It specifies CASRLGSGDYNEQFF.

This chain joins TRBV28 and TRBJ2-4; D may be TRBD1 or TRBD2 (6 bases each). The CDR3 covers 14 residues. Trimming pared 3 bases from V and 7 bases from J, leaving 13 bases between. Germline loops: CDR1 MDHEN, CDR2 SYDVKM. CDR3 DNA sequence: TGTGCCAGCAGTTTCGGGGGCCCCGCCAACATTCAGTACTTC. Its translation: CASSFGGPANIQYF.

V is TRBV30 and J is TRBJ1-6; D is undetermined. CDR1 is GTSNPN and CDR2 is SVGIG in the germline V gene (reference sequence). This CDR3 spans 14 amino acids. V lost 0 bases to trimming and J lost 7 bases, with 10 bases between them. CDR3 coding DNA: TGTGCCTGGAGTGTGGCATCACCGAATTCACCCCTCCACTTT. Its protein product is CAWSVASPNSPLHF.

As for this clone: At one of its ends the junction is not consistent with the germline gene, which may arise from a read error. V and J are TRBV7-7 and TRBJ1-5; the D is unclear. CDR3 length: 13 residues. Germline-derived CDR1 and CDR2 are SSHAT and FNYEAQ (reference sequence). The CDR3 DNA is TGTGCTAGCAGGCCAGGAGGCAATCAGCCCCAGCATTTT. It encodes CASRPGGNQPQHF.

The J gene is TRBJ2-2, the V gene TRBV7-9; unclear D gene. CDR1 and CDR2 from the germline V gene are SEHNR and FQNEAQ (reference sequence). This CDR3 is 17 amino acids long. V lost 2 bases and J 0 bases, leaving 13 bases between the germline ends. The CDR3 spells CASSLSLRTANTGELFF. The CDR3 nucleotides read TGTGCCAGCAGCTTATCTCTGCGGACGGCGAACACCGGGGAGCTGTTTTTT. The whole variable domain, remainder taken from reference TRBV7-9 and TRBJ2-2, is DTGVSQNPRHKITKRGQNVTFRCDPISEHNRLYWYRQTLGQGPEFLTYFQNEAQLEKSRLLSDRFSAERPKGSFSTLEIQRTEQGDSAMYLCASSLSLRTANTGELFFGEGSRLTVL.

The rearrangement uses TRBV9 and TRBJ1-3, with TRBD1 matching over 7 bases. The junction had 10 bases not matched to a gene; V was cut back by 9 bases and J by 7 bases. Germline V gene lookup returns CDR1 SGDLS and CDR2 YYNGEE. The CDR3 has 13 amino acids. The CDR3 reads CATVDRAGNTIYF. In DNA form, the CDR3 reads TGTGCCACAGTCGACAGGGCAGGGAACACCATATATTTT.

The CDR3 DNA follows: TGTGCCAGCAGTTTGCGGACCGCGTACCAAGAGACCCAGTACTTC. This codes for CASSLRTAYQETQYF. The chain employs TRBV27 and TRBJ2-5; no reliable D call. Germline CDR1 is MNHEY and CDR2 is SMNVEV (reference sequence). V was clipped by 3 bases and J by 0 bases, with 11 bases between them. The length of the CDR3 is 15 residues.

The chain employs TRBV3-1 (or the pseudogene TRBV3-2) and TRBJ2-5; D is uncertain. Trimming left V 0 bases short and J 5 bases short, with 13 bases between. In germline, CDR1 is LGHDT, CDR2 YNNKEL (reference sequence). The CDR3 loop spans 15 amino acids. The DNA for the CDR3 is TGTGCCAGCAGCCAAGAAGGTAGCAAATGGGAGACCCAGTACTTC. Translating it yields CASSQEGSKWETQYF.

This chain links TRBV24-1 with TRBJ2-2; possibly TRBD1 for D (6 bases). V gave up 6 bases and J gave up 13 bases, with 17 bases separating them. This CDR3 spans 13 amino acids. The V gene's germline CDR1 is KGHDR and CDR2 SFDVKD. In DNA form, the CDR3 reads TGTGCCACCAGTCGGGCAGGGGCCTTGGGGCTGTTTTTT. Translating gives CATSRAGALGLFF.

The rearrangement joins TRBV27 to TRBJ2-7; D perhaps matches TRBD2 (5 bases). The V gene's germline CDR1 is MNHEY and CDR2 SMNVEV (reference sequence). Trimming cost V 6 bases and J 6 bases, with 12 bases left between them. This CDR3 contains 12 residues. The CDR3 DNA sequence: TGTGCCAGCAGAACCTTACGGGGCGAGCAGTACTTC. Encoded protein: CASRTLRGEQYF.

The chain is built from TRBV18 and TRBJ1-2, with TRBD1 as a possible D gene (5 bases). V lost 0 bases to trimming and J lost 2 bases, with 10 bases between them. The CDR3 length is 15 residues. Germline V gene data show CDR1 as KGHSH and CDR2 as LQKENI. The DNA for the CDR3 is TGTGCCAGCTCACCACCGGAAAGGGGCAACTATGGCTACACCTTC. Protein: CASSPPERGNYGYTF.

This clone showed up just a few times. This chain links TRBV6-5 with TRBJ2-3; D perhaps matches TRBD1 (6 bases). V lost 5 bases to trimming and J lost 4 bases, with 16 bases between them. The CDR3 has 15 amino acids. Germline CDR1 and CDR2: MNHEY and SVGAGI. CDR3 DNA sequence: TGTGCCAGCAGTACCACGGGAAAGGGGGCAGATACGCAGTATTTT. Translating gives CASSTTGKGADTQYF.

The chain employs TRBV24-1 and TRBJ2-1, with D possibly being TRBD2 (6 bases). Trimming removed 2 bases at V and 6 bases at J, with 10 bases between. CDR3 length: 14 residues. In germline, CDR1 is KGHDR, CDR2 SFDVKD. CDR3 residues: CATSDWRGGNEQFF. For the CDR3, the DNA is TGTGCCACCAGTGATTGGCGGGGCGGCAATGAGCAGTTCTTC.